These 25 T cell receptor beta chains originate from one sample sequenced in a study of CD8+CD57+ T cells in acquired aplastic anemia. TCR beta VDJ and CDR3 were profiled, and genomic DNA was the template. Each CDR3 protein is one row after TCRdb ran MiXCR on the reads. The sample lists 150,000 to 200,000 distinct CDR3 sequences, about 48% seen once, with more than 30% in the top ten. Flow cytometry had shown expanded CD8+CD57+ cells in the patients chosen for sequencing. The source material was sorted CD4+, CD8+, or CD8+CD57+ T cells (not recorded which) from PBMCs. The source of these receptors is a human donor with aplastic anemia.

Comment on this clonotype: The CDR3 ends on some other residue instead of the conserved phenylalanine or tryptophan, so this is likely a read error. The J gene is TRBJ1-2, the V gene TRBV2, with D perhaps TRBD1 (5 bases). The V end lost 6 bases, the J end lost 7 bases, and 15 bases lay between the germline ends. Germline lookup yields CDR1 SNHLY and CDR2 FYNNEI. There are 13 residues in the CDR3. The CDR3 nucleotides are TGTGCCAGCAGAGTGGGGGATCCAGGTGGCTACACCCTC. It codes for CASRVGDPGGYTL.

This clonotype has ten or more counts. This chain connects TRBV20-1 to TRBJ1-5; 7 positions match TRBD1. The trim removed 3 bases at V and 6 bases at J, leaving 11 bases unmatched. The CDR3 runs to 15 residues. Germline-derived CDR1 and CDR2 are DFQATT and SNEGSKA (reference sequence). For the CDR3, the DNA is TGCAGTGCTAGCGCACTTCTAGGGGGCGGTCAGCCCCAGCATTTT. This codes for CSASALLGGGQPQHF.

The genes are TRBV14 and TRBJ2-2, with D uncertain. Germline lookup yields CDR1 SGHDN and CDR2 FVKESK. The CDR3 has 15 residues. Trimming removed 1 base from V and 8 bases from J, with 14 bases in between. The CDR3 loop is CASSQGHGRAGELFF. In DNA form, the CDR3 reads TGTGCCAGCAGCCAAGGACACGGACGGGCAGGGGAGCTGTTTTTT.

The CDR3 is CASSPIPGIRGSEKLFF. DNA for the CDR3: TGTGCCAGCAGCCCAATCCCGGGGATACGTGGTAGTGAAAAACTGTTTTTT. The chain uses TRBV3-1 and TRBJ1-4; D remains ambiguous. CDR1 and CDR2 (germline): LGHDT, YNNKEL (reference sequence). The V end was cut by 4 bases, the J end by 7 bases, with 22 bases between. The CDR3 is 17 amino acids.

This clonotype was observed at least ten times. V is TRBV14 and J is TRBJ1-1; 8 nucleotides line up with TRBD1. After removal of 0 bases from V and 4 bases from J, the junction contained 10 bases not matched to a gene. CDR3 length equals 17 residues. Per the germline V gene, CDR1 is SGHDN and CDR2 is FVKESK. The CDR3 loop reads CASSQDGSGGKRTEAFF. In DNA, the CDR3 is TGTGCCAGCAGCCAAGATGGGTCAGGGGGCAAGCGCACTGAAGCTTTCTTT.

This clonotype was found many times. V usage is TRBV24-1 and J usage is TRBJ2-1; TRBD2 matches at 12 bases. V shed 3 bases, J shed 7 bases, and the junction held 6 bases outside the gene matches. Looked up from germline, CDR1 is KGHDR and CDR2 is SFDVKD. The length of the CDR3 is 16 residues. Written as DNA, the CDR3 is TGTGCCACCAGTGATAGTACTAGCGGGAGGCGTAATGAGCAGTTCTTC. This encodes CATSDSTSGRRNEQFF.

V and J are TRBV29-1 and TRBJ2-1; D remains unclear. V was trimmed by 7 bases and J by 2 bases, leaving 12 bases between them. The CDR3 has 13 residues. CDR1 is SQVTM and CDR2 is ANQGSEA in the germline V gene. Here the CDR3 DNA reads TGCAGCGCCGTAGCTGATCCCTACAATGAGCAGTTCTTC. This translates into CSAVADPYNEQFF.

Comment on this clonotype: Mismatch with germline at one junction end may stem from a read error. The V and J genes are TRBV24-1 and TRBJ2-1; D is unresolved. The CDR3 spans 14 residues. Germline assignment: CDR1 KGHDR and CDR2 SFDVKD. The CDR3 region is CATSAQSSYNDQFF. CDR3 nucleotide sequence: TGTGCCACCAGTGCGCAGTCCTCCTACAATGATCAGTTCTTC.

Here the CDR3 DNA reads TGTGCCAGTAGTATAGAAGGCTTAAGAAGCGAAGCTTTCTTT. Protein product: CASSIEGLRSEAFF. The chain employs TRBV19 and TRBJ1-1; D call uncertain. Germline V gives CDR1 LNHDA, CDR2 SQIVND (reference sequence). The CDR3 is 14 residues long. Trimming took off 0 bases at V and 8 bases at J, with 13 bases between the two ends.

The gene calls are TRBV20-1 and TRBJ2-5; no clear D gene. Looked up from germline, CDR1 is DFQATT and CDR2 is SNEGSKA (reference sequence). The CDR3 covers 12 residues. Trimming took 6 bases from V and 2 from J, leaving 10 bases between them. The CDR3 DNA is TGCAGTGCGGGCGTACCACAAGAGACCCAGTACTTC. This encodes CSAGVPQETQYF.

This sequence joins TRBV7-2 and TRBJ1-4; TRBD1 might be the D (6 bases). CDR1 is SGHTA, CDR2 FQGNSA, per germline. Between the trimmed V and J ends, which lost 0 bases and 6 bases, there was a span of 14 bases. The CDR3 has 16 amino acids. CDR3 amino acids: CASSLARTGRDEKLFF. As DNA, the CDR3 is TGTGCCAGCAGCTTAGCCCGTACAGGGAGAGATGAAAAACTGTTTTTT.

The chain has TRBV7-2 and TRBJ2-3; D is uncertain. The length of the CDR3 is 13 residues. Germline V lookup: CDR1 SGHTA, CDR2 FQGNSA. V was cut by 0 bases and J by 5 bases, with 6 bases left in between. The CDR3 DNA sequence: TGTGCCAGCAGCTTAGCGAAGGGAGATACGCAGTATTTT. Residues: CASSLAKGDTQYF.

This clonotype has ten or more counts. The chain combines TRBV12-3 or TRBV12-4 with TRBJ1-1; D not certain. The CDR3 runs to 13 residues. Trimming pared 3 bases from V and 1 base from J, leaving 6 bases between. The CDR3 region has the DNA TGTGCCAGCAGTTTTCCTCCGAACACTGAAGCTTTCTTT. This translates into CASSFPPNTEAFF.

This clonotype has a count of ten or more. The chain carries TRBV12-3 or TRBV12-4 and TRBJ2-3, with D possibly being TRBD2 (6 bases). This CDR3 comprises 18 residues. Deletions cut 6 bases from V and 6 bases from J, with 28 bases between. CDR3 amino acids: CASSPPPPPGARGDTQYF. The CDR3 bases are TGTGCCAGCAGCCCACCTCCCCCTCCGGGAGCCCGGGGGGATACGCAGTATTTT.

Concerning this clonotype itself: This may be a read error: a much more frequent sequence differs by one nucleotide. This chain connects TRBV11-3 to TRBJ2-5, with TRBD2 matching 15 bases. This CDR3 spans 17 amino acids. The germline V gene has CDR1 SGHNT and CDR2 YENEEA. In nucleotides, the CDR3 is TGTGCCAACAGCCCAAGGACTAGCGGGAGGGCCGGGGAGACCCAGTACTTC. Its translation: CANSPRTSGRAGETQYF. Full variable domain (rest looked up from reference TRBV11-3 and TRBJ2-5): EAGVVQSPRYKIIEKKQPVAFWCNPISGHNTLYWYLQNLGQGPELLIRYENEEAVDDSQLPKDRFSAERLKGVDSTLKIQPAELGDSAVYLCANSPRTSGRAGETQYFGPGTRLLVL.

This chain connects TRBV27 to TRBJ1-2, with 8 nucleotides matching TRBD1. CDR1 MNHEY and CDR2 SMNVEV come from the germline V gene (reference sequence). CDR3 length: 16 residues. J gave up 4 bases and V 2 bases, and 9 bases lay outside the gene matches. CDR3 sequence reads: CASSLEQGADGYGYTF. CDR3 in DNA: TGTGCCAGCAGTTTAGAGCAGGGGGCGGATGGCTATGGCTACACCTTC.

This clonotype has at least ten counts. The J gene is TRBJ2-7, the V gene TRBV4-1, with D possibly TRBD1 on 6 matching bases. V lost 0 bases to trimming and J lost 0 bases, with 12 bases between them. The CDR3 loop spans 16 amino acids. Germline CDR1 MGHRA, CDR2 YSYEKL. In DNA, the CDR3 is TGCGCCAGCAGCCAAGAGATAAGGGGGTTCTCCTACGAGCAGTACTTC. This codes for CASSQEIRGFSYEQYF.

At least ten counts were recorded for this clonotype. The chain couples TRBV9 to TRBJ1-1; no firm D call. The length of the CDR3 is 16 residues. V was trimmed by 3 bases and J by 0 bases, leaving 15 bases between them. The germline V gene encodes CDR1 SGDLS and CDR2 YYNGEE. The CDR3 bases are TGTGCCAGCAGCGAACCGGGTGGAGCCATGAACACTGAAGCTTTCTTT. Its translation: CASSEPGGAMNTEAFF.

This clonotype was recorded a few times. The conserved closing phenylalanine or tryptophan is absent in this CDR3, likely reflecting a read error. V gene TRBV12-5 combines with J gene TRBJ2-3, with D maybe TRBD1 (5 bases). Trimming took off 5 bases at V and 4 bases at J, with 10 bases between the two ends. The CDR3 has 13 residues. The germline V gene encodes CDR1 LGHNT and CDR2 FRNRAP. Here the CDR3 reads CASGPGIPDTQYL. For the CDR3, the DNA is TGTGCTAGTGGTCCAGGGATCCCAGATACGCAGTATCTT.

This CDR3 is CASSARARDIQYF. For the CDR3, the DNA is TGTGCCAGCAGTGCCCGGGCTAGAGACATTCAGTACTTC. The chain combines TRBV2 with TRBJ2-4; D is uncertain. Germline V gene sequence: CDR1 SNHLY, CDR2 FYNNEI. The CDR3 has 13 residues. The V and J ends lost 4 bases and 8 bases respectively, with 12 bases between them.

This clonotype was seen at least ten times. J is TRBJ2-5 and V is TRBV10-3, with D perhaps assigned TRBD1 or TRBD2 (5 bases each). This CDR3 has 15 amino acids. CDR1 ENHRY and CDR2 SYGVKD come from the germline V gene. Trimming cost V 0 bases and J 5 bases, with 13 bases left between them. This chain's CDR3 is CAISESWGSGETQYF. CDR3 in DNA: TGTGCCATCAGTGAGTCTTGGGGGAGTGGGGAGACCCAGTACTTC.

The chain recombines TRBV6-1 with TRBJ1-4; 9 bases fit TRBD1. V dropped 4 bases and J dropped 8; count of bases not matched to a gene: 11. The CDR3 sequence is 16 residues long. CDR1 is MNHNS and CDR2 is SASEGT in the germline V gene. CDR3 in amino acids: CASSARDRVIEEKLFF. DNA for the CDR3: TGTGCCAGCAGTGCCAGGGACAGGGTAATCGAGGAAAAACTGTTTTTT.

This chain joins TRBV7-3 and TRBJ2-1; TRBD1 matches 7 bases. V was pared by 2 bases and J by 4 bases, with 5 bases of the junction left unmatched. The CDR3 has 15 residues. Germline V CDR1 and CDR2: SGHTA, FQGTGA. The CDR3 loop reads CASSLYRTGYNEQFF. CDR3 coding DNA: TGTGCCAGCAGCTTATACCGGACAGGATACAATGAGCAGTTCTTC.

Worth noting for this clonotype: This may be a read error: a much more frequent sequence differs by one nucleotide. The chain joins TRBV7-9 to TRBJ2-5; the D gene could be TRBD1 or TRBD2 (6 bases each). Germline V lookup: CDR1 SEHNR, CDR2 FQNEAQ (reference sequence). V lost 3 bases, J lost 5 bases, and 13 bases lay in between. The CDR3 runs 14 residues. CDR3 protein: CASSFNLGGETQYF. CDR3 in DNA: TGTGCCAGCAGCTTTAACCTAGGGGGGGAGACCCAGTACTTC. The full variable domain, its missing parts supplied by reference TRBV7-9 and TRBJ2-5, is DTGVSQNPRHKITKRGQNVTFRCDPISEHNRLYWYRQTLGQGPEFLTYFQNEAQLEKSRLLSDRFSAERPKGSFSTLEIQRTEQGDSAMYLCASSFNLGGETQYFGPGTRLLVL.

This chain links TRBV24-1 with TRBJ2-5, with D unclear. Germline CDR1 KGHDR, CDR2 SFDVKD. Trimming removed 3 bases at V and 0 bases at J, with 13 bases between. The CDR3 contains 16 residues. The CDR3 here is CATSDPRTFNQETQYF. CDR3 sequence (DNA): TGTGCCACCAGTGATCCCCGGACGTTTAACCAAGAGACCCAGTACTTC.